The 12 T cell receptor beta chains reported below all come from one sample, sequenced in a study of blood T cell repertoires in COVID-19. Libraries were prepared by immunoSEQ multiplex PCR; TCRdb keeps only in-frame clonotypes and omits some of them. The sample includes over 100,000 clones, 84% of them seen just once. Specimen: PBMCs or T cells enriched from blood (not recorded which). These receptors came from a woman under 40 who had recovered from COVID-19.

The gene calls are TRBV14 and TRBJ2-2; 14 bases map to TRBD2. Germline CDR1 is SGHDN and CDR2 is FVKESK. V gave up 3 bases and J gave up 5 bases; unmatched junction bases: 8. The CDR3 is made up of 18 amino acids. CDR3 amino acids: CASSHLPGLAGETGELFF. CDR3 coding DNA: TGTGCCAGCAGCCATTTACCGGGACTAGCGGGAGAAACCGGGGAGCTGTTTTTT. Full variable domain (outside the CDR3, taken from reference TRBV14 and TRBJ2-2): EAGVTQFPSHSVIEKGQTVTLRCDPISGHDNLYWYRRVMGKEIKFLLHFVKESKQDESGMPNNRFLAERTGGTYSTLKVQPAELEDSGVYFCASSHLPGLAGETGELFFGEGSRLTVL.

In DNA form, the CDR3 reads TGTGCCAGCATCCCACCGGGACTAGCGGGAGTCAATGAGCAGTTCTTC. It yields the protein CASIPPGLAGVNEQFF. The chain uses TRBV7-2 and TRBJ2-1; 14 bases agree with TRBD2. There are 16 residues in the CDR3. CDR1 and CDR2 (germline): SGHTA, FQGNSA. The J segment lost 6 bases and the V segment lost 7 bases, leaving 8 bases of the junction unmatched.

This clone showed up just a few times. The rearrangement uses TRBV5-1 and TRBJ2-1, with 11 bases that match TRBD2. Germline CDR1 SGHRS, CDR2 YFSETQ. V dropped 4 bases and J dropped 0; count of bases not matched to a gene: 6. The CDR3 runs to 17 residues. CDR3 in amino acids: CASSPGTSGLSYNEQFF. CDR3 bases: TGCGCCAGCAGCCCGGGGACTAGCGGACTCTCCTACAATGAGCAGTTCTTC.

The CDR3 DNA follows: TGTGCCACGGGGGAGACAGGTCCGAACACCGGGGAGCTGTTTTTT. This gives the protein CATGETGPNTGELFF. V gene TRBV24-1 combines with J gene TRBJ2-2, with TRBD1 as a possible D gene (6 bases). Germline-derived CDR1 and CDR2 are KGHDR and SFDVKD. V gave up 10 bases and J gave up 0 bases, with 14 bases separating them. CDR3 size: 15 residues.

The count of this clone is one. This sequence joins TRBV5-1 and TRBJ2-1, with 9 bases fitting TRBD1. V dropped 1 base and J dropped 7; count of bases not matched to a gene: 15. Germline V gives CDR1 SGHRS, CDR2 YFSETQ. The CDR3 spans 18 residues. In DNA form, the CDR3 reads TGCGCCAGCAGCTTGACGGAGCCACGGGACAGGGTTAAGAATGAGCAGTTCTTC. As protein: CASSLTEPRDRVKNEQFF.

V usage is TRBV6-5 and J usage is TRBJ1-3, with TRBD1 identical over 7 bases. CDR3 length equals 12 residues. Germline CDR1 MNHEY, CDR2 SVGAGI. J lost 4 bases, V lost 8 bases, and 2 bases had no gene match. CDR3: CASGQDGNTIYF. In DNA form, the CDR3 reads TGTGCCAGCGGACAGGACGGAAACACCATATATTTT.

The chain employs TRBV24-1 and TRBJ2-5; 10 nucleotides match TRBD1. Germline CDR1 KGHDR, CDR2 SFDVKD. The CDR3 contains 17 residues. Trimming took 1 base from V and 5 from J; bases not matched to a gene: 9. The CDR3 region has the DNA TGTGCCACCAGTGATTTCCGGGACAGGGGATTAGCCGAGACCCAGTACTTC. Translation: CATSDFRDRGLAETQYF.

The chain joins TRBV7-2 to TRBJ2-7; D might be TRBD2 (6 bases). V lost 5 bases to trimming and J lost 4 bases, with 21 bases between them. Looked up from germline, CDR1 is SGHTA and CDR2 is FQGNSA. The length of the CDR3 is 16 residues. DNA of the CDR3: TGTGCCAGCAGCCCCAGGCCCCCCGGACTAACATACGAGCAGTACTTC. Translating it yields CASSPRPPGLTYEQYF.

The rearrangement links TRBV4-1 to TRBJ2-1; TRBD1 is a possible D gene (5 bases). Germline V gives CDR1 MGHRA, CDR2 YSYEKL. The CDR3 consists of 14 residues. Deletions cut 4 bases from V and 9 bases from J, with 16 bases between. The CDR3 sequence: CASSPNPAGIEQFF. CDR3 sequence (DNA): TGCGCCAGCAGCCCCAACCCGGCAGGGATTGAGCAGTTCTTC.

V gene TRBV15 combines with J gene TRBJ2-7; D remains unclear. Germline CDR1 LNHNV, CDR2 YYDKDF (reference sequence). Trimming shortened V by 5 bases and J by 0 bases, and 8 bases separated the two germline ends. This CDR3 is built from 13 residues. Written as DNA, the CDR3 is TGTGCCACCAGCCAAGACTTCTCCTACGAGCAGTACTTC. Amino acids: CATSQDFSYEQYF.

This clone was found once. The chain is built from TRBV5-1 and TRBJ1-5; 9 bases are shared with TRBD1. V gave up 0 bases and J gave up 6 bases; unmatched junction bases: 1. Germline V gene data show CDR1 as SGHRS and CDR2 as YFSETQ. This CDR3 comprises 14 residues. The CDR3 nucleotides read TGCGCCAGCAGCTTGGAGACAGGGGGTCAGCCCCAGCATTTT. This sequence encodes CASSLETGGQPQHF.

This clone was seen many times. V is TRBV27 and J is TRBJ1-5; 10 bases map to TRBD1. The junction had 2 bases not matched to a gene; V was cut back by 8 bases and J by 7 bases. The germline gives CDR1 MNHEY, CDR2 SMNVEV (reference sequence). CDR3 length equals 12 residues. This CDR3 reads CASRTGGQPQHF. CDR3 DNA sequence: TGTGCCAGCCGGACAGGGGGACAGCCCCAGCATTTT.